This T cell receptor beta chain appears in the sequencing data of a study of cytomegalovirus exposure and HLA in healthy donors. Sequencing used immunoSEQ multiplex PCR; TCRdb keeps in-frame clones, though not all of them. The table lists around 140,000 clones, approximately 86% of them singletons. V was pared by 0 bases and J by 5 bases, with 11 bases of the junction left unmatched. The CDR3 loop spans 19 amino acids. The V gene's germline CDR1 is SGHVS and CDR2 FQNEAQ. The gene calls are TRBV7-8 and TRBJ2-7; 15 nucleotides align to TRBD2. Sequencing used PBMCs. The sequence was obtained from a man aged 18 to 29 in good health and CMV-seropositive. This CDR3 is CASSLASGLAGGPGDEQYF. In DNA form, the CDR3 reads TGTGCCAGCAGCTTAGCGTCGGGACTAGCGGGAGGACCAGGCGACGAGCAGTACTTC.